The entry below gives a single T cell receptor (beta chain) sequence along with its context. Its specificity is not known. The sample is drawn from a study of cytomegalovirus exposure and HLA in healthy donors. Across the study: The roughly 700 first-cohort repertoires shared a platform with the approximately 120 validation repertoires, as reported in a later analysis. Points from the study as a whole: Some public TCRs appeared in many individuals, while most sequences were rare. Listed as cytomegalovirus-associated were around 160 TCR beta chains.

Trimming removed 6 bases from V and 7 bases from J; junction bases left unmatched: 16. This CDR3 region has 16 residues. Germline V gene sequence: CDR1 SNHLY, CDR2 FYNNEI. The assay was immunoSEQ multiplex PCR, and TCRdb's table has in-frame clones only and misses some. The table records about 130,000 clones, 75% to 90% of them present only once. Separation from the roughly 680-subject first cohort characterized the roughly 120-subject validation cohort, to which the donors belonged. The sequenced material came from PBMCs. The TCR was taken from a woman between 18 and 29 years old in good health and CMV-seronegative. The chain combines TRBV2 with TRBJ2-5; TRBD2 matches at 8 bases. DNA of the CDR3: TGTGCCAGCAGAGAGCAAAGGGGACTAGTGAGGGGGACCCAGTACTTC. This codes for CASREQRGLVRGTQYF. Combining the CDR3 with reference TRBV2 and TRBJ2-5 gives the whole variable domain EPEVTQTPSHQVTQMGQEVILRCVPISNHLYFYWYRQILGQKVEFLVSFYNNEISEKSEIFDDQFSVERPDGSNFTLKIRSTKLEDSAMYFCASREQRGLVRGTQYFGPGTRLLVL.